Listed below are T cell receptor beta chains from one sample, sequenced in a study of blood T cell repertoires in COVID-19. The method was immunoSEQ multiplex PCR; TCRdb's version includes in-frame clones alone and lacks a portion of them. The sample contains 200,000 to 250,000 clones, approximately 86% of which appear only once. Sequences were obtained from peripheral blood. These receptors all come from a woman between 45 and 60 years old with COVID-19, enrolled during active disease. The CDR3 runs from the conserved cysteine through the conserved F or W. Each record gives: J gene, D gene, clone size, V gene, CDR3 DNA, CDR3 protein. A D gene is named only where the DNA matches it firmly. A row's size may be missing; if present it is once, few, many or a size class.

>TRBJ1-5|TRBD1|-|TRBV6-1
TGTGCCAGCAGTGCTCCTCTGGACAGGGGCGCTCCACTTCGCAATCAGCCCCAGCATTTT
CASSAPLDRGAPLRNQPQHF
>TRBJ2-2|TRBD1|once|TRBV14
TGTGCCAGCAGCCCTCGGACAGGGAAGGCCGGGGAGCTGTTTTTT
CASSPRTGKAGELFF
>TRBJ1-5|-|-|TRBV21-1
TGTGCCAGCTACAGGGACTATAGCAATCAGCCCCAGCATTTT
CASYRDYSNQPQHF
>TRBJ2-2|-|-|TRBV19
TGTGCCAGTAGTATACCAATAGCTACCGGGGAGCTGTTTTTT
CASSIPIATGELFF
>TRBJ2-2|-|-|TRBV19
TGTGCCAGTAGTATGGGTGGGCAGGGTTTGATCGGGGAGCTGTTTTTT
CASSMGGQGLIGELFF
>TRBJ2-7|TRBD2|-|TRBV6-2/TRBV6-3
TGTGCCAGCAGTTACGGGCTAGCGGGGACACTTTCCTACGAGCAGTACTTC
CASSYGLAGTLSYEQYF
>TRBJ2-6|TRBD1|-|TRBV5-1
TGCGCCAGTCGGACAGGGGGGCTCTCTGGGGCCAACGTCCTGACTTTC
CASRTGGLSGANVLTF
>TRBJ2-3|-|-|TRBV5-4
TGTGCCAGCAGCGGGGGGGCCGCAGATACGCAGTATTTT
CASSGGAADTQYF
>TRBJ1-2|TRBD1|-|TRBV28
TGTGCCAGCAGACCGACAGGGGCCCCCAACTATGGCTACACCTTC
CASRPTGAPNYGYTF
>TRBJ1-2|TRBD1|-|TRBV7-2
TGTGCCAGCAGCTTAGATTCCGCTACAGGGGACAGCGGCTACACCTTC
CASSLDSATGDSGYTF
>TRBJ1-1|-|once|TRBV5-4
TGTGCCAGCAGCTTCGGGGGGCAGGACACTGAAGCTTTCTTT
CASSFGGQDTEAFF
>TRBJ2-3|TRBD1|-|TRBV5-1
TGCGCCAGCAGCTTGGAGGCAGGGGGCAGGACAGATACGCAGTATTTT
CASSLEAGGRTDTQYF